This T cell receptor beta chain stems from a study of blood T cell repertoires in COVID-19. V was pared by 3 bases and J by 1 base, with 7 bases between. This CDR3 has 13 amino acids. Germline V CDR1 and CDR2: SGHRS, YFSETQ. As originally analysed: From reference gene primer amplification, estimates of nucleated cell counts were derived. Assay: immunoSEQ multiplex PCR; the TCRdb copy retains only in-frame clones and omits some. Clonal size and the V and J genes are those of that table, whereas D and trimming came from the DNA. Of about 320,000 clones in the sample, around nine tenths were seen once. Enrolled through a virtual design, the participants were between roughly 18 and 90 years of age and came from under 25 US areas. Either two negative PCRs, clearance, or symptom resolution qualified Cohort 3 donors as recovered.

Sequenced material: PBMCs or T cells enriched from blood (not recorded which). This chain links TRBV5-1 with TRBJ1-1; weak D call: TRBD1 (5 bases). The source is a man in his 60s who had recovered from COVID-19. The CDR3 is CASSWTQNTEAFF. The CDR3 bases are TGCGCCAGCAGCTGGACACAGAACACTGAAGCTTTCTTT.